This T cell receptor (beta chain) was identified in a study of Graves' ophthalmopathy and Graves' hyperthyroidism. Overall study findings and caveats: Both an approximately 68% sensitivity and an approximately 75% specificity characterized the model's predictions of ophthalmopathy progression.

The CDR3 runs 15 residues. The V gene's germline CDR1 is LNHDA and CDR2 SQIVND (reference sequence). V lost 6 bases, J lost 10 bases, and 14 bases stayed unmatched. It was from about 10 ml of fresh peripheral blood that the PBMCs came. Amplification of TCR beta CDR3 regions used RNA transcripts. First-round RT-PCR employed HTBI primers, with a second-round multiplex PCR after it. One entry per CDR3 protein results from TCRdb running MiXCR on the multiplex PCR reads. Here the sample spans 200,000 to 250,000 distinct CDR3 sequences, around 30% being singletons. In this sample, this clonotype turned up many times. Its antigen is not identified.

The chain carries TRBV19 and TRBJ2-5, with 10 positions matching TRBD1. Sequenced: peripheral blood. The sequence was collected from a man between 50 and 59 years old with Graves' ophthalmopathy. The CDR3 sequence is CASSTGQGGWWNQYF. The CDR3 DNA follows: TGTGCCAGTAGCACCGGACAGGGGGGGTGGTGGAACCAGTACTTC.